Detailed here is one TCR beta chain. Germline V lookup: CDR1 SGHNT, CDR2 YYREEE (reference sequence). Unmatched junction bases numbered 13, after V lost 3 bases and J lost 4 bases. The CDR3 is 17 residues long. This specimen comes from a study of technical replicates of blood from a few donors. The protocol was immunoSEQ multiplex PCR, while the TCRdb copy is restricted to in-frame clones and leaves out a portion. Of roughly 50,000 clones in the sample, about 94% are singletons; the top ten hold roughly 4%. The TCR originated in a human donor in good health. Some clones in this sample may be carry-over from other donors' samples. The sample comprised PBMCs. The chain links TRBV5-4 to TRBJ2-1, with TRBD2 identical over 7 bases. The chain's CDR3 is CASSSGLPTDLYNEQFF. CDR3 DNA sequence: TGTGCCAGCAGCTCGGGACTACCCACAGACCTTTACAATGAGCAGTTCTTC.